This T cell receptor (beta chain) stems from a study of blood T cell repertoires in COVID-19. The wider study: PBMCs, B-cell-depleted T cells, or T cells were the source of the cDNA or gDNA that made up the material.

The method was immunoSEQ multiplex PCR; TCRdb's version includes in-frame clones alone and lacks a portion of them. In the table there are about 130,000 clones, around 86% of which are singletons. The sample holds a few counts of this clone. CDR3 length: 18 amino acids. Trimming cost V 4 bases and J 1 base; bases outside gene matches: 9. Germline CDR1 is SGHTA and CDR2 is FQGTGA. The V and J genes are TRBV7-3 and TRBJ2-2; TRBD2 matches at 10 bases. The TCR comes from a human donor in a cohort sampled during active COVID-19. Material for sequencing was peripheral blood. DNA for the CDR3: TGTGCCAGCAGCTCCCGATCTAGCGGGAGAGTGAACACCGGGGAGCTGTTTTTT. This translates into CASSSRSSGRVNTGELFF.